The 20 T cell receptor beta chains below all came from one sample that was sequenced in a study of blood T cells in healthy people across ages. The authors ran a second PCR of 7 to 11 cycles using a sample-barcoded 5' primer and a J-beta primer mix. TCRdb reprocessed the 5' RACE reads with MiXCR, giving one entry per CDR3 protein. The data show about 1.4 million distinct CDR3 sequences, with roughly 59% seen just once and under 8.5% held by the top ten. The sequencing sample was made of blood. Receptor source: a man aged 18 to 30 in good health.

To note about this clonotype: One end of the junction fails to match germline, which may point to a read error. CDR3 protein: CAIRIGTSGGAEDAQYF. In DNA, the CDR3 is TGTGCCATCAGGATTGGGACTAGCGGGGGGGCTGAAGATGCGCAGTATTTT. This chain connects TRBV10-3 to TRBJ2-3; 16 bases line up with TRBD2. There are 17 residues in the CDR3. CDR1 ENHRY and CDR2 SYGVKD come from the germline V gene.

V usage is TRBV20-1 and J usage is TRBJ1-1, with 7 nucleotides matching TRBD1. Losses at the gene ends were 6 bases for V and 3 bases for J; bases not matched to a gene: 7. The germline CDR1 and CDR2 sequences are DFQATT and SNEGSKA (reference sequence). The length of the CDR3 is 13 residues. The CDR3 loop reads CSAATGADTEAFF. The CDR3 region has the DNA TGCAGTGCCGCTACAGGGGCGGACACTGAAGCTTTCTTT.

The rearrangement joins TRBV7-2 to TRBJ2-5; 7 bases map to TRBD2. The CDR3 has 15 residues. CDR1 and CDR2 (germline): SGHTA, FQGNSA. J was trimmed by 5 bases and V by 4 bases; bases with no gene match: 10. CDR3 residues: CASSSGGGSLETQYF. The CDR3 DNA is TGTGCCAGCAGCTCCGGCGGGGGAAGCCTGGAGACCCAGTACTTC. Combining the CDR3 with reference TRBV7-2 and TRBJ2-5 gives the whole variable domain GAGVSQSPSNKVTEKGKDVELRCDPISGHTALYWYRQSLGQGLEFLIYFQGNSAPDKSGLPSDRFSAERTGGSVSTLTIQRTQQEDSAVYLCASSSGGGSLETQYFGPGTRLLVL.

V is TRBV10-2 and J is TRBJ2-3; a weak D match, TRBD2 (5 bases). V was cut by 1 base and J by 4 bases, with 12 bases left in between. In germline, CDR1 is WSHSY, CDR2 SAAADI. This CDR3 region has 15 residues. The CDR3 DNA reads as TGCGCCAGCAGTGAGTTGAGGGAGTTCTCAGATACGCAGTATTTT. Amino acid sequence: CASSELREFSDTQYF.

The chain combines TRBV4-2 with TRBJ1-2, with unresolved D. The ends were cut back, 0 bases at V and 7 bases at J, with 12 bases in the middle. CDR3 length equals 14 residues. CDR1 and CDR2 from the germline V gene are LGHNA and YNFKEQ. This CDR3 is CASSQDVTLAGYTF. CDR3 DNA sequence: TGTGCCAGCAGCCAAGATGTTACCCTCGCTGGCTACACCTTC.

About this clonotype itself: This may come from a read error, since a much larger clone is one base off. The genes are TRBV11-2 and TRBJ2-7; possible D gene TRBD2, 6 bases. The V gene's germline CDR1 is SGHAT and CDR2 FQNNGV. The CDR3 spans 15 residues. Trimming took 4 bases from V and 0 from J, leaving 13 bases between them. CDR3 in DNA: TGTGCCAGCAGCTCGGGACGAGCGGGCTCCTACGAGCAGTACTTC. Its translation: CASSSGRAGSYEQYF. Based on the CDR3 plus reference TRBV11-2 and TRBJ2-7, the full variable domain is EAGVAQSPRYKIIEKRQSVAFWCNPISGHATLYWYQQILGQGPKLLIQFQNNGVVDDSQLPKDRFSAERLKGVDSTLKIQPAKLEDSAVYLCASSSGRAGSYEQYFGPGTRLTVT.

The genes are TRBV29-1 and TRBJ2-1; the D gene could be TRBD1 or TRBD2 (5 bases each). This CDR3 has 12 amino acids. Germline CDR1 and CDR2: SQVTM and ANQGSEA. With 6 bases removed from V and 8 bases from J, the gap between germline ends came to 14 bases. CDR3 loop: CSVAGGRHEQFF. The CDR3 DNA sequence: TGCAGCGTCGCTGGGGGTAGACATGAGCAGTTCTTC.

The chain combines TRBV2 with TRBJ2-7; D is possibly TRBD1 (5 bases). This CDR3 has 14 amino acids. The V gene lost 1 base and the J gene lost 3 bases, with 10 bases spanning the gap. Looked up from germline, CDR1 is SNHLY and CDR2 is FYNNEI. This chain's CDR3 is CASSEERGGYEQYF. CDR3 coding DNA: TGTGCCAGCAGTGAAGAAAGGGGTGGCTACGAGCAGTACTTC.

The V and J genes are TRBV20-1 and TRBJ2-1; unclear D gene. V was clipped by 0 bases and J by 5 bases, with 11 bases between them. Looked up from germline, CDR1 is DFQATT and CDR2 is SNEGSKA (reference sequence). The CDR3 is 14 residues long. The CDR3 DNA reads TGCAGTGCTAGAGATCAGGTTGCCAACAATGAGCAGTTCTTC. Its translation is CSARDQVANNEQFF.

The chain is built from TRBV11-2 and TRBJ2-3; 11 positions agree with TRBD2. CDR3 size: 17 residues. Germline V CDR1 and CDR2: SGHAT, FQNNGV. The V gene end was trimmed by 3 bases and the J gene end by 1 base; junction bases not matched to a gene: 6. CDR3 DNA: TGTGCCAGCAGCTTGACTAGCGGGGTCCCGCGCACAGATACGCAGTATTTT. Translated: CASSLTSGVPRTDTQYF. The complete variable domain, with remaining parts taken from reference TRBV11-2 and TRBJ2-3, reads EAGVAQSPRYKIIEKRQSVAFWCNPISGHATLYWYQQILGQGPKLLIQFQNNGVVDDSQLPKDRFSAERLKGVDSTLKIQPAKLEDSAVYLCASSLTSGVPRTDTQYFGPGTRLTVL.

This sequence joins TRBV27 and TRBJ2-5; the D gene is possibly TRBD1 (5 bases). The DNA matches TRBJ2-7 better at its end, which makes the J call doubtful. The V gene's germline CDR1 is MNHEY and CDR2 SMNVEV (reference sequence). The CDR3 sequence is 14 residues long. The CDR3 sequence: CASSFLTTGYEQYF. CDR3 nucleotide sequence: TGTGCCAGCAGTTTTCTAACTACAGGCTACGAGCAGTACTTC.

The chain combines TRBV4-2 with TRBJ2-5; 7 positions agree with TRBD1. This CDR3 has 15 amino acids. Germline lookup yields CDR1 LGHNA and CDR2 YNFKEQ. The V and J ends lost 3 bases and 2 bases, in that order; junction bases with no gene match: 6. Here the CDR3 reads CASSQIYRGQETQYF. The CDR3, as DNA: TGTGCCAGCAGCCAGATATACAGGGGTCAAGAGACCCAGTACTTC.

This chain uses TRBV20-1 with TRBJ1-2, with D unclear. Per the germline V gene, CDR1 is DFQATT and CDR2 is SNEGSKA (reference sequence). Trimming removed 5 bases from V and 3 bases from J, with 13 bases in between. This CDR3 region has 13 residues. Here the CDR3 reads CSAFTGRHYGYTF. CDR3 DNA: TGCAGTGCTTTTACCGGGAGACACTATGGCTACACCTTC.

This rearrangement joins TRBV20-1 to TRBJ2-1; the D call may be TRBD1 or TRBD2 (5 bases each). CDR3 length: 15 amino acids. Looked up from germline, CDR1 is DFQATT and CDR2 is SNEGSKA (reference sequence). The V end was cut by 5 bases, the J end by 0 bases, with 14 bases between. As DNA, the CDR3 is TGCAGTGCTTCGACGGGGCCCTACTCCTACAATGAGCAGTTCTTC. This gives the protein CSASTGPYSYNEQFF.

This clonotype has a handful of counts. The V call is TRBV29-1, the J call TRBJ2-3, with 9 bases aligning to TRBD1. The CDR3 has 12 residues. The germline CDR1 and CDR2 sequences are SQVTM and ANQGSEA. The ends lost 7 bases at V and 5 bases at J; junction bases unmatched: 4. The CDR3 DNA is TGCAGCGCCCGACAGGGGGAAGATACGCAGTATTTT. This sequence encodes CSARQGEDTQYF.

On this clonotype: Germline and junction disagree at one end, which may indicate a read error. The chain employs TRBV3-1 and TRBJ2-3; D is unclear. Germline-derived CDR1 and CDR2 are LGHDT and YNNKEL (reference sequence). The CDR3 has 15 residues. CDR3 bases: TGTGCCAGCAGCCCTTCCGACGGAAGATCAGATAAGCAGTATTTT. Translating it yields CASSPSDGRSDKQYF.

This chain joins TRBV4-3 and TRBJ2-5; D remains ambiguous. This CDR3 is 14 amino acids long. Germline CDR1 is LGHNA and CDR2 is YSLEER. The V end was cut by 3 bases, the J end by 5 bases, with 13 bases between. The DNA of the CDR3 is TGCGCCAGCAGCCAGGGCCGTTTCCTCGAGACCCAGTACTTC. Protein sequence: CASSQGRFLETQYF.

V gene TRBV5-1 combines with J gene TRBJ2-5; D is uncertain. This CDR3 has 14 amino acids. V was trimmed by 4 bases and J by 5 bases, leaving 15 bases between them. Germline CDR1 and CDR2: SGHRS and YFSETQ. CDR3 bases: TGCGCCAGCAGCCTACTGAACCCTTCTGAGACCCAGTACTTC. Translating gives CASSLLNPSETQYF.

Only a few counts were recorded for this clonotype. The J gene is TRBJ2-1, the V gene TRBV10-2; 12 bases match TRBD1. The ends lost 6 bases at V and 1 base at J; junction bases unmatched: 4. CDR3 length equals 16 residues. CDR1 is WSHSY and CDR2 is SAAADI in the germline V gene. In DNA, the CDR3 is TGCGCCAGCAGCACGGGACAGGGGGCTTCCTACAATGAGCAGTTCTTC. Its protein product is CASSTGQGASYNEQFF.

This chain connects TRBV7-9 to TRBJ2-7; 8 positions agree with TRBD1. After removal of 5 bases from V and 3 bases from J, the junction contained 12 bases not matched to a gene. This CDR3 has 16 amino acids. CDR1 is SEHNR, CDR2 FQNEAQ, per germline (reference sequence). The CDR3 sequence is CASSPNPGGADYEQYF. The CDR3 nucleotides read TGTGCCAGCAGCCCGAACCCAGGGGGCGCGGACTACGAGCAGTACTTC.